This note documents a single T cell receptor beta chain sequence. No antigen is known for it. The record originates from a study of response to subunit inactivated influenza vaccine. Study results and caveats: New T cells are recruited in small numbers by each seasonal influenza vaccination, according to the authors' suggestion.

The CDR3 runs 16 residues. V lost 4 bases to trimming and J lost 2 bases, with 15 bases between them. From germline, CDR1 is DFQATT and CDR2 SNEGSKA (reference sequence). MiXCR, run by TCRdb on the RT-PCR reads, gives a single entry per CDR3 protein. The sample has about 780,000 distinct CDR3 sequences; about 18% are singletons. The sample in question was PBMCs from blood, obtained approximately 5 days after vaccination. This clonotype was sampled from a man in his fifties or sixties who received an inactivated influenza vaccine. The chain combines TRBV20-1 with TRBJ2-6; D not resolved. The DNA of the CDR3 is TGCAGTGCTATTGGTGGGGTTTTGACTGGGGCCAACGTCCTGACTTTC. Translated: CSAIGGVLTGANVLTF.